This TCR beta chain was sequenced during a study of T-cell reconstitution after alpha-beta-depleted transplantation in children. V lost 3 bases and J lost 5; bases outside the gene matches: 13. CDR3 length equals 18 residues. In germline, CDR1 is MNHEY, CDR2 SMNVEV (reference sequence). This sample's TCRbeta library carried unique molecular identifier barcodes. TCRdb re-derived calls from the PCR reads in MiXCR, one entry per CDR3 protein. The table has 240,000 or so distinct CDR3 sequences, around 11% seen once. This clonotype was counted a few times. This specimen was PBMCs from the stem cell graft donor, taken from the stem cell graft. The source is a human donor who donated a stem cell graft to a child with acute lymphoblastic leukemia. This chain links TRBV27 with TRBJ1-6; 7 bases line up with TRBD1. The CDR3 loop reads CASSFGFTGTANNSPLHF. In DNA, the CDR3 is TGTGCCAGCAGTTTCGGGTTTACCGGGACAGCGAATAATTCACCCCTCCACTTT.